The 5 T cell receptor beta chains in this list originate from one sample, sequenced in a study of T cells in women clearing cervical HPV infection. Assay used: immunoSEQ multiplex PCR; TCRdb lists only in-frame clones, some missing. This listing includes some 20,000 clones. Sequenced: blood buffy coat. The source is a woman between 18 and 69 years old with a cervical HPV16 infection that either progressed to CIN3+ or cleared (not recorded which).

CDR3 DNA (partial): TGTGCCAGCTCTCCGCGGGGGATGAACACTGAA. It yields the protein CASSPRGMNTE. From start to end, the CDR3 is CASSPRGMNTEAFF. The rearrangement links TRBV18 to TRBJ1-1; weak D call: TRBD1 (5 bases). Read coverage stops 3 residues before the CDR3 terminus; the germline J gene supplies the remainder. The CDR3 extends over 14 amino acids. Germline V gene sequence: CDR1 KGHSH, CDR2 LQKENI. Trimming took 6 bases from V and 0 from J, leaving 11 bases between them.

A note on this clone: The sequence runs out 3 residues before the end of the CDR3; the remainder is reconstructed from the germline J gene. The chain couples TRBV4-2 to TRBJ2-5; no reliable D call. This CDR3 has 15 residues. The germline V gene has CDR1 LGHNA and CDR2 YNFKEQ. Trimming left V 2 bases short and J 3 bases short, with 13 bases between. Partial CDR3 DNA: TGTGCCAGCAGCCAAAGAAACATCCGGGAAGAGACC. Translating gives CASSQRNIREET. The entire CDR3 protein is CASSQRNIREETQYF.

About this clone: From the germline J gene comes the end of the CDR3, since the read stops 3 residues before it. The genes are TRBV12-3 or TRBV12-4 and TRBJ2-7; perhaps TRBD2 as D (5 bases). Trimming removed 5 bases from V and 6 bases from J, with 23 bases in between. This CDR3 region has 16 residues. CDR3 region: CASSPGVYSYRSEQYF. CDR3 DNA (partial): TGTGCCAGCAGTCCCGGGGTCTACAGCTATCGGAGCGAG.

As to this clone: The read ends 3 residues shy of where the CDR3 ends; the end is completed using the germline J gene. This chain connects TRBV4-2 to TRBJ1-4, with 9 bases matching TRBD1. V trimming: 4 bases; J trimming: 2 bases; junction bases outside the gene matches: 8. Germline values: CDR1 LGHNA, CDR2 YNFKEQ. This CDR3 spans 17 amino acids. This chain's CDR3 is CASSPLGQGVTNEKLFF. The sequenced CDR3 bases are TGTGCCAGCAGCCCGCTGGGACAGGGTGTCACTAATGAAAAA.

Of note for this clone: The sequence runs out 3 residues before the end of the CDR3; the remainder is reconstructed from the germline J gene. The chain links TRBV5-1 to TRBJ2-1; D possibly corresponds to TRBD1 (6 bases). This CDR3 spans 16 amino acids. Germline CDR1 reads SGHRS; CDR2 reads YFSETQ. Deletions cut 4 bases from V and 7 bases from J, with 21 bases between. CDR3 sequence: CASSRKTGVLGNEQFF. The CDR3 bases that were read are TGCGCCAGCAGCCGGAAGACAGGCGTCCTAGGGAATGAG. The entire variable domain, with the rest obtained from reference TRBV5-1 and TRBJ2-1, is as follows: KAGVTQTPRYLIKTRGQQVTLSCSPISGHRSVSWYQQTPGQGLQFLFEYFSETQRNKGNFPGRFSGRQFSNSRSEMNVSTLELGDSALYLCASSRKTGVLGNEQFFGPGTRLTVL.